Shown below are 28 T cell receptor beta chains from a single sample sequenced in a study of T cells in tumors after PD-1 blockade (dated by TCRdb to between 2019 and 2020). Per the publication, the time point label means: after anti-PD-1 therapy. The library was produced with the immunoSEQ multiplex PCR assay. Imported from immuneACCESS, the table was reduced by TCRdb to in-frame sequences with V and J called. These copies leave out some clones; in studies compared against another copy, an unresolved V gene accounts for under half, and the cause of the remainder is not known. The sample contains roughly 25,000 clones, roughly 80% of them found a single time. The ten largest make up 12% of the sample. The sample in question was PBMCs, obtained after anti-PD-1 treatment. These receptors all come from a human donor with basal cell carcinoma.

Only a few counts were recorded for this clone. CDR3 amino acids: CASSLEFPGENYGYTF. In DNA form, the CDR3 reads TGTGCCAGCAGCTTGGAATTTCCAGGGGAAAACTATGGCTACACCTTC. V is TRBV5-4 and J is TRBJ1-2; D perhaps matches TRBD1 (6 bases). The V and J ends lost 0 bases and 2 bases respectively, with 14 bases between them. This CDR3 is 16 amino acids long. The germline gives CDR1 SGHNT, CDR2 YYREEE (reference sequence).

A few counts support this clone. This chain connects TRBV2 to TRBJ1-5; D gene uncertain. The CDR3 loop spans 13 amino acids. V lost 4 bases to trimming and J lost 4 bases, with 8 bases between them. CDR1 is SNHLY and CDR2 is FYNNEI in the germline V gene. The CDR3: CASSGHDNQPQHF. CDR3 nucleotide sequence: TGTGCCAGCAGTGGACACGATAATCAGCCCCAGCATTTT.

The chain links TRBV5-1 to TRBJ2-1; D remains unclear. This CDR3 contains 16 residues. Trimming shortened V by 1 base and J by 1 base, and 12 bases separated the two germline ends. CDR1 SGHRS and CDR2 YFSETQ come from the germline V gene. This CDR3 is CASSLLGQRSYNEQFF. CDR3 DNA: TGCGCCAGCAGCTTGTTAGGGCAGCGATCCTACAATGAGCAGTTCTTC.

This chain joins TRBV6-5 and TRBJ1-2; no definite D call. The CDR3 has 10 amino acids. Trimming took 10 bases from V and 0 from J, leaving 3 bases between them. Germline lookup yields CDR1 MNHEY and CDR2 SVGAGI. The CDR3 reads CATTNYGYTF. CDR3 nucleotide sequence: TGTGCCACCACTAACTATGGCTACACCTTC.

The chain joins TRBV5-1 to TRBJ1-5; 10 bases are a match to TRBD1. Per germline, CDR1 SGHRS and CDR2 YFSETQ. Losses at the gene ends were 4 bases for V and 2 bases for J; bases not matched to a gene: 3. CDR3 length: 15 amino acids. As DNA, the CDR3 is TGCGCCAGCAGCCCCGGGACAGGGGGCAATCAGCCCCAGCATTTT. Translation: CASSPGTGGNQPQHF.

The rearrangement joins TRBV7-3 to TRBJ2-1, with TRBD2 identical over 11 bases. Germline V gene lookup returns CDR1 SGHTA and CDR2 FQGTGA. The CDR3 extends over 18 amino acids. J gave up 2 bases and V 0 bases, and 6 bases lay outside the gene matches. In DNA form, the CDR3 reads TGTGCCAGCAGCTTAACCCCCCAACTAGCGGGGGCCTACAATGAGCAGTTCTTC. Its protein product is CASSLTPQLAGAYNEQFF. Filled out from reference TRBV7-3 and TRBJ2-1, the complete variable domain reads GAGVSQTPSNKVTEKGKYVELRCDPISGHTALYWYRQSLGQGPEFLIYFQGTGAADDSGLPNDRFFAVRPEGSVSTLKIQRTERGDSAVYLCASSLTPQLAGAYNEQFFGPGTRLTVL.

The V and J genes are TRBV14 and TRBJ2-7, with a weak D call TRBD1 (5 bases). This CDR3 region has 14 residues. V gave up 1 base and J gave up 0 bases, with 7 bases separating them. Germline V CDR1 and CDR2: SGHDN, FVKESK. The DNA of the CDR3 is TGTGCCAGCAGCCAAGGCAGGGCCTCCTACGAGCAGTACTTC. Translating it yields CASSQGRASYEQYF. Drawing the rest from reference TRBV14 and TRBJ2-7, the complete variable domain is EAGVTQFPSHSVIEKGQTVTLRCDPISGHDNLYWYRRVMGKEIKFLLHFVKESKQDESGMPNNRFLAERTGGTYSTLKVQPAELEDSGVYFCASSQGRASYEQYFGPGTRLTVT.

The V call is TRBV4-1, the J call TRBJ1-6; no reliable D call. The V and J ends lost 4 bases and 8 bases respectively, with 15 bases between them. Germline-derived CDR1 and CDR2 are MGHRA and YSYEKL. This CDR3 region has 15 residues. Here the CDR3 reads CASSLPWQEHSPLHF. The CDR3, as DNA: TGCGCCAGCAGCCTCCCGTGGCAGGAGCATTCACCCCTCCACTTT.

This clone was detected once. CDR3 loop: CASSELGTRIEQFF. The DNA of the CDR3 is TGTGCCAGCAGTGAATTAGGGACTAGGATTGAGCAGTTCTTC. The rearrangement uses TRBV6-1 and TRBJ2-1, with 8 bases matching TRBD2. The CDR3 length is 14 residues. Germline lookup yields CDR1 MNHNS and CDR2 SASEGT. The ends lost 2 bases at V and 9 bases at J; junction bases unmatched: 6.

The chain carries TRBV5-1 and TRBJ2-3; 10 bases are a match to TRBD2. The CDR3 totals 18 residues. With 7 bases clipped from V and 0 bases from J, the junction kept 14 bases outside the gene matches. The germline V gene has CDR1 SGHRS and CDR2 YFSETQ. The CDR3 spells CASSLRSSGGSSTDTQYF. CDR3 nucleotide sequence: TGCGCCAGCTCCCTTAGGTCTAGCGGGGGATCTAGCACAGATACGCAGTATTTT.

The V and J genes are TRBV7-2 and TRBJ1-1; D remains ambiguous. Trimming removed 0 bases from V and 4 bases from J, with 9 bases in between. The CDR3 covers 14 residues. Germline loops: CDR1 SGHTA, CDR2 FQGNSA. CDR3 in amino acids: CASSLALRSTEAFF. The CDR3 bases are TGTGCCAGCAGCTTAGCGCTCCGTAGCACTGAAGCTTTCTTT.

This chain uses TRBV3-1 (or the pseudogene TRBV3-2) with TRBJ1-5; D gene unclear. The V gene's germline CDR1 is LGHDT and CDR2 YNNKEL (reference sequence). The V end was cut by 2 bases, the J end by 2 bases, with 10 bases between. This CDR3 has 15 amino acids. As DNA, the CDR3 is TGTGCCAGCAGCCAAAGTGGGCGAGGCAATCAGCCCCAGCATTTT. This translates into CASSQSGRGNQPQHF.

This sequence joins TRBV4-1 and TRBJ2-7, with TRBD2 as a possible D gene (6 bases). Germline CDR1 is MGHRA and CDR2 is YSYEKL. The V end lost 0 bases, the J end lost 6 bases, and 15 bases lay between the germline ends. The length of the CDR3 is 15 residues. The CDR3 DNA sequence: TGCGCCAGCAGCCAAGATTCAGTACTAGCTGGCGAGCAGTACTTC. Its protein is CASSQDSVLAGEQYF.

The gene calls are TRBV30 and TRBJ1-2; TRBD1 might be the D (5 bases). This CDR3 spans 14 amino acids. In germline, CDR1 is GTSNPN, CDR2 SVGIG (reference sequence). V gave up 1 base and J gave up 6 bases, with 15 bases separating them. The CDR3 spells CAWSAGSKGDGYTF. CDR3 sequence (DNA): TGTGCCTGGAGTGCCGGGAGTAAAGGGGATGGCTACACCTTC.

The chain couples TRBV4-1 to TRBJ2-2; 7 positions match TRBD2. Germline CDR1 and CDR2: MGHRA and YSYEKL. The CDR3 extends over 15 amino acids. The V gene end was trimmed by 5 bases and the J gene end by 0 bases; junction bases not matched to a gene: 3. For the CDR3, the DNA is TGCGCCAGCAGCAGAAGCGGGGCGAACACCGGGGAGCTGTTTTTT. Protein product: CASSRSGANTGELFF.

This clone occurred a few times. V and J are TRBV2 and TRBJ1-5; a possible D gene is TRBD1 (6 bases). The CDR3 is 15 amino acids. Trimming left V 1 base short and J 0 bases short, with 7 bases between. Looked up from germline, CDR1 is SNHLY and CDR2 is FYNNEI. The CDR3 loop is CASSEDRVSNQPQHF. The CDR3 DNA is TGTGCCAGCAGTGAAGACAGGGTTAGCAATCAGCCCCAGCATTTT.

V gene TRBV7-9 combines with J gene TRBJ1-4; no clear D. The CDR3 is 17 residues long. Germline CDR1 is SEHNR and CDR2 is FQNEAQ (reference sequence). The germline V and J ends were trimmed by 3 bases and 0 bases, with 14 bases remaining between them. CDR3 bases: TGTGCCAGCAGCTTCGGCGTAACGGGATCAACTAATGAAAAACTGTTTTTT. Protein product: CASSFGVTGSTNEKLFF. Drawing the rest from reference TRBV7-9 and TRBJ1-4, the complete variable domain is DTGVSQNPRHKITKRGQNVTFRCDPISEHNRLYWYRQTLGQGPEFLTYFQNEAQLEKSRLLSDRFSAERPKGSFSTLEIQRTEQGDSAMYLCASSFGVTGSTNEKLFFGSGTQLSVL.

This clone has only a few counts. The chain joins TRBV4-2 to TRBJ2-7; TRBD2 matches 7 bases. V trimming: 4 bases; J trimming: 3 bases; junction bases outside the gene matches: 6. The CDR3 contains 14 residues. Germline CDR1 LGHNA, CDR2 YNFKEQ. The CDR3 DNA reads as TGTGCCAGCAGCCCCCGGGGGGAGCACTACGAGCAGTACTTC. Its protein product is CASSPRGEHYEQYF.

V gene TRBV6-1 combines with J gene TRBJ1-6; no clear D gene. Germline lookup yields CDR1 MNHNS and CDR2 SASEGT. CDR3 length: 19 residues. Between the trimmed V and J ends, which lost 4 bases and 0 bases, there was a span of 19 bases. CDR3 loop: CASSGHLGLADSYNSPLHF. CDR3 bases: TGTGCCAGCAGTGGCCATCTAGGACTTGCGGACTCCTATAATTCACCCCTCCACTTT.

The V gene is TRBV6-5, the J gene TRBJ1-3; D remains ambiguous. V dropped 5 bases and J dropped 0 bases, with 8 bases sitting between them. The CDR3 totals 14 residues. CDR1 and CDR2 (germline): MNHEY, SVGAGI. The CDR3 loop is CASSPQSSGNTIYF. CDR3 sequence (DNA): TGTGCCAGCAGTCCACAGAGCTCTGGAAACACCATATATTTT.

To note about this clone: An end of the junction does not agree with germline; a read error may underlie this. This chain links TRBV7-7 with TRBJ2-1; 8 bases map to TRBD2. This CDR3 comprises 15 residues. Per germline, CDR1 SSHAT and CDR2 FNYEAQ (reference sequence). CDR3 in DNA: TGTGCTAGCAGCCGACAGACGGGGGGGCTCAATGAGCAGTTCTTC. Translation gives CASSRQTGGLNEQFF. The whole variable domain, remainder taken from reference TRBV7-7 and TRBJ2-1, is GAGVSQSPRYKVTKRGQDVTLRCDPISSHATLYWYQQALGQGPEFLTYFNYEAQPDKSGLPSDRFSAERPEGSISTLTIQRTEQRDSAMYRCASSRQTGGLNEQFFGPGTRLTVL.

This clone has a handful of counts. The V call is TRBV4-1, the J call TRBJ1-5; tentative D call: TRBD1 (6 bases). Germline-derived CDR1 and CDR2 are MGHRA and YSYEKL. The germline V and J ends were trimmed by 0 bases and 5 bases, with 11 bases remaining between them. CDR3 length: 15 residues. The CDR3 spells CASSQDFQGHQPQHF. The CDR3 DNA reads as TGCGCCAGCAGCCAAGATTTTCAGGGGCATCAGCCCCAGCATTTT.

The CDR3 DNA reads as TGTGCCAGCAGTTTATCTGAGCGGGGCTTTTGGAGCTCCTACAATGAGCAGTTCTTC. As protein: CASSLSERGFWSSYNEQFF. The V call is TRBV27, the J call TRBJ2-1; 7 bases are a match to TRBD2. V lost 0 bases, J lost 0 bases, and 11 bases stayed unmatched. This CDR3 has 19 amino acids. Germline V gene sequence: CDR1 MNHEY, CDR2 SMNVEV (reference sequence).

This clone was observed a few times. This chain uses TRBV4-1 with TRBJ2-1, with 8 nucleotides matching TRBD2. This CDR3 has 15 residues. Germline V gene sequence: CDR1 MGHRA, CDR2 YSYEKL. Trimming at V came to 0 bases and at J to 14 bases, leaving 12 bases not matched to a gene. CDR3 residues: CASSQEYPPGAGEFF. The CDR3 DNA reads TGCGCCAGCAGCCAAGAATATCCCCCTGGAGCGGGAGAGTTCTTC.

The CDR3 nucleotides read TGTGCCAGCAGCATACGGGACAGGGGGCCGAACACTGAAGCTTTCTTT. It translates to CASSIRDRGPNTEAFF. The genes are TRBV3-1 (or the pseudogene TRBV3-2) and TRBJ1-1, with 12 bases fitting TRBD1. Looked up from germline, CDR1 is LGHDT and CDR2 is YNNKEL (reference sequence). V lost 5 bases and J lost 1; bases outside the gene matches: 5. The CDR3 extends over 16 amino acids.

J is TRBJ1-4 and V is TRBV2; D may be TRBD1 (5 bases). Germline V gene sequence: CDR1 SNHLY, CDR2 FYNNEI. The CDR3 contains 15 residues. The V gene lost 3 bases and the J gene lost 7 bases, with 15 bases spanning the gap. The CDR3 loop is CASSDRQFLGEKLFF. CDR3 sequence (DNA): TGTGCCAGCAGTGACAGACAGTTCTTAGGTGAAAAACTGTTTTTT.

This clone was counted a few times. The chain uses TRBV7-6 and TRBJ1-2; 11 bases are a match to TRBD1. Losses at the gene ends were 4 bases for V and 4 bases for J; bases not matched to a gene: 11. Germline V gene sequence: CDR1 SGHVS, CDR2 FNYEAQ. The CDR3 has 17 residues. CDR3 in DNA: TGTGCCAGCAGCTCTAACGCCGGGACAGGGGGTGGCTATGGCTACACCTTC. As protein: CASSSNAGTGGGYGYTF.

The J gene is TRBJ2-1, the V gene TRBV21-1. TRBV21-1 is shown as a pseudogene. This CDR3 comprises 15 residues. CDR3 sequence reads: CASSNGALTYNEQFF. Written as DNA, the CDR3 is TGTGCCAGCAGCAACGGGGCGCTAACCTACAATGAGCAGTTCTTC.